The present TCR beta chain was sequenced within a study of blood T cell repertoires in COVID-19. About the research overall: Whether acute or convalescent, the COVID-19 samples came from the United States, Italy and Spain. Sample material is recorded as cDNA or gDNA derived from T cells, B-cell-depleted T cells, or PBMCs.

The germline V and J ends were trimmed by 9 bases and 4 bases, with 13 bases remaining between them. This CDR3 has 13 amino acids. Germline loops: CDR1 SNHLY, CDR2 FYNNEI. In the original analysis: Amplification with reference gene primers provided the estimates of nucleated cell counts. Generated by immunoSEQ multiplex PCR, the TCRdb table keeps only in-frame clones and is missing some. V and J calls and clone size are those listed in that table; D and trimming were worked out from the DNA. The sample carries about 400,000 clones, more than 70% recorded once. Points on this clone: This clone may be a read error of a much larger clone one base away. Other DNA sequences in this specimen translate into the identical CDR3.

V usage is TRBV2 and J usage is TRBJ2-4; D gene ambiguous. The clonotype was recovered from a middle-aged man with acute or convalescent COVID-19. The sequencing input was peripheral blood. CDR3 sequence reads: CASRGVEKNIQYF. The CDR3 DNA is TGTGCCAGTAGAGGAGTAGAGAAAAACATTCAGTACTTC.